This TCR beta chain is from a study of regulatory T cells in long-lasting Graves disease. This clonotype has just a few counts. Assembly of TCR beta libraries relied on iRepertoire HTBI primers together with Arm-PCR of CDR3 regions. MiXCR was run by TCRdb on the multiplex PCR reads, yielding one entry per CDR3 protein. The profile shows approximately 400,000 distinct CDR3 sequences, roughly 20% of them singletons. This CDR3 comprises 16 residues. Trimming shortened V by 4 bases and J by 2 bases, and 16 bases separated the two germline ends. Germline V gives CDR1 SNHLY, CDR2 FYNNEI. Time point in this sample: persistent/refractory GD, antithyroid drugs over 5 years with positive TRAb. RNA extracted from PBMCs served as the sequencing template.

The source material was peripheral blood mononuclear cells (PBMCs), sampled when the disease was refractory, from a patient treated with antithyroid drugs. This chain uses TRBV2 with TRBJ2-3; possible D gene TRBD2, 5 bases. The TCR sequence derives from a woman between 40 and 55 years old with Graves disease. The CDR3 coding sequence is TGTGCCAGCAGTGTCGACCTAGCCTCCCACACAGATACGCAGTATTTT. Protein: CASSVDLASHTDTQYF. The full variable domain, rest sourced from reference TRBV2 and TRBJ2-3, is EPEVTQTPSHQVTQMGQEVILRCVPISNHLYFYWYRQILGQKVEFLVSFYNNEISEKSEIFDDQFSVERPDGSNFTLKIRSTKLEDSAMYFCASSVDLASHTDTQYFGPGTRLTVL.